The rows below give T cell receptor beta chains drawn from one sample of a study of early T cells in non-severe SARS-CoV-2 infection. TCRdb re-derived calls from the 5' RACE reads in MiXCR, one entry per CDR3 protein. The sample lists nearly 90,000 distinct CDR3 sequences, around 15% occurring once. The sequenced material came from whole blood. All receptors come from an adult who was a healthcare worker with PCR-confirmed SARS-CoV-2 infection or an uninfected control (not recorded which). Both conserved end residues are part of each CDR3. Clone size is stated in some rows and not others, as once, few, many or a class when expanded.

j_gene: TRBJ1-2; v_gene: TRBV7-2; abundance: many; CDR3aa: CASSHRQGRGYTF
j_gene: TRBJ2-7; v_gene: TRBV20-1; abundance: few; CDR3aa: CSARGSYTPIDEQYF
j_gene: TRBJ1-3; v_gene: TRBV5-1; abundance: .; CDR3aa: CASIDGDTIYF
j_gene: TRBJ2-1; v_gene: TRBV6-6; abundance: few; CDR3aa: CASKGSYNEQFF
j_gene: TRBJ2-6; v_gene: TRBV6-1; abundance: many; CDR3aa: CASRTGHSSGANVLTF
j_gene: TRBJ2-1; v_gene: TRBV19; abundance: many; CDR3aa: CASSEGPRSYNEQFF
j_gene: TRBJ1-5; v_gene: TRBV20-1; abundance: few; CDR3aa: CSASPDRGSNQPQHF
j_gene: TRBJ1-2; v_gene: TRBV27; abundance: .; CDR3aa: CASSPSGANYGYTF
j_gene: TRBJ2-7; v_gene: TRBV6-1; abundance: .; CDR3aa: CAIGLAGRYEQYF
j_gene: TRBJ2-7; v_gene: TRBV18; abundance: few; CDR3aa: CASSRDGDYEQYF
j_gene: TRBJ2-7; v_gene: TRBV6-5; abundance: many; CDR3aa: CASSRWGGLARSANEQYF
j_gene: TRBJ1-1; v_gene: TRBV30; abundance: .; CDR3aa: CAWGEATEAFF
j_gene: TRBJ2-5; v_gene: TRBV21-1; abundance: few; CDR3aa: CASSKTPQPSGSDQETQYF
j_gene: TRBJ2-3; v_gene: TRBV29-1; abundance: many; CDR3aa: CSVTRLAVTDTQYF
j_gene: TRBJ2-7; v_gene: TRBV5-1; abundance: .; CDR3aa: CASGPAGAHEQYF
j_gene: TRBJ1-1; v_gene: TRBV10-3; abundance: few; CDR3aa: CAISRQDMDTEAFF
j_gene: TRBJ2-1; v_gene: TRBV29-1; abundance: few; CDR3aa: CSSVGLAGVGDEQFF
j_gene: TRBJ2-1; v_gene: TRBV6-2/TRBV6-3; abundance: .; CDR3aa: CASSKGLYNEQFF